The TCR beta chain under discussion was sequenced for a study of shared clonotypes between healthy human individuals. In the sorted-subset replicate PCRs, approximately 200 ng DNA, 25,000 to 30,000 T cell genomes, was used. In the study's own analysis: ImmunoSEQ supplied junction-only sequences lacking quality scores, so filtering was different. Using immunoSEQ multiplex PCR, the repertoire was profiled, and TCRdb retains in-frame clones only, with some absent. V and J calls and clone size are those listed in that table; D and trimming were worked out from the DNA. The data hold roughly 590,000 clones, with 95% to 96% observed a single time. Naive CD8 cells, CD45RO-negative and positively selected for CCR7, excluded terminally differentiated effector memory CD45RA+ cells. Sequenced input: naive CD8+ T cells sorted from blood. This receptor was obtained from a woman under 40 in good health.

The CDR3 sequence: CASSLWTSYGYTF. The CDR3 DNA sequence: TGTGCCAGCAGCTTGTGGACATCCTATGGCTACACCTTC. V usage is TRBV5-4 and J usage is TRBJ1-2; maybe TRBD1 (5 bases). CDR3 length: 13 amino acids. Between the trimmed V and J ends, which lost 1 base and 4 bases, there was a span of 8 bases. Germline CDR1 SGHNT, CDR2 YYREEE (reference sequence).